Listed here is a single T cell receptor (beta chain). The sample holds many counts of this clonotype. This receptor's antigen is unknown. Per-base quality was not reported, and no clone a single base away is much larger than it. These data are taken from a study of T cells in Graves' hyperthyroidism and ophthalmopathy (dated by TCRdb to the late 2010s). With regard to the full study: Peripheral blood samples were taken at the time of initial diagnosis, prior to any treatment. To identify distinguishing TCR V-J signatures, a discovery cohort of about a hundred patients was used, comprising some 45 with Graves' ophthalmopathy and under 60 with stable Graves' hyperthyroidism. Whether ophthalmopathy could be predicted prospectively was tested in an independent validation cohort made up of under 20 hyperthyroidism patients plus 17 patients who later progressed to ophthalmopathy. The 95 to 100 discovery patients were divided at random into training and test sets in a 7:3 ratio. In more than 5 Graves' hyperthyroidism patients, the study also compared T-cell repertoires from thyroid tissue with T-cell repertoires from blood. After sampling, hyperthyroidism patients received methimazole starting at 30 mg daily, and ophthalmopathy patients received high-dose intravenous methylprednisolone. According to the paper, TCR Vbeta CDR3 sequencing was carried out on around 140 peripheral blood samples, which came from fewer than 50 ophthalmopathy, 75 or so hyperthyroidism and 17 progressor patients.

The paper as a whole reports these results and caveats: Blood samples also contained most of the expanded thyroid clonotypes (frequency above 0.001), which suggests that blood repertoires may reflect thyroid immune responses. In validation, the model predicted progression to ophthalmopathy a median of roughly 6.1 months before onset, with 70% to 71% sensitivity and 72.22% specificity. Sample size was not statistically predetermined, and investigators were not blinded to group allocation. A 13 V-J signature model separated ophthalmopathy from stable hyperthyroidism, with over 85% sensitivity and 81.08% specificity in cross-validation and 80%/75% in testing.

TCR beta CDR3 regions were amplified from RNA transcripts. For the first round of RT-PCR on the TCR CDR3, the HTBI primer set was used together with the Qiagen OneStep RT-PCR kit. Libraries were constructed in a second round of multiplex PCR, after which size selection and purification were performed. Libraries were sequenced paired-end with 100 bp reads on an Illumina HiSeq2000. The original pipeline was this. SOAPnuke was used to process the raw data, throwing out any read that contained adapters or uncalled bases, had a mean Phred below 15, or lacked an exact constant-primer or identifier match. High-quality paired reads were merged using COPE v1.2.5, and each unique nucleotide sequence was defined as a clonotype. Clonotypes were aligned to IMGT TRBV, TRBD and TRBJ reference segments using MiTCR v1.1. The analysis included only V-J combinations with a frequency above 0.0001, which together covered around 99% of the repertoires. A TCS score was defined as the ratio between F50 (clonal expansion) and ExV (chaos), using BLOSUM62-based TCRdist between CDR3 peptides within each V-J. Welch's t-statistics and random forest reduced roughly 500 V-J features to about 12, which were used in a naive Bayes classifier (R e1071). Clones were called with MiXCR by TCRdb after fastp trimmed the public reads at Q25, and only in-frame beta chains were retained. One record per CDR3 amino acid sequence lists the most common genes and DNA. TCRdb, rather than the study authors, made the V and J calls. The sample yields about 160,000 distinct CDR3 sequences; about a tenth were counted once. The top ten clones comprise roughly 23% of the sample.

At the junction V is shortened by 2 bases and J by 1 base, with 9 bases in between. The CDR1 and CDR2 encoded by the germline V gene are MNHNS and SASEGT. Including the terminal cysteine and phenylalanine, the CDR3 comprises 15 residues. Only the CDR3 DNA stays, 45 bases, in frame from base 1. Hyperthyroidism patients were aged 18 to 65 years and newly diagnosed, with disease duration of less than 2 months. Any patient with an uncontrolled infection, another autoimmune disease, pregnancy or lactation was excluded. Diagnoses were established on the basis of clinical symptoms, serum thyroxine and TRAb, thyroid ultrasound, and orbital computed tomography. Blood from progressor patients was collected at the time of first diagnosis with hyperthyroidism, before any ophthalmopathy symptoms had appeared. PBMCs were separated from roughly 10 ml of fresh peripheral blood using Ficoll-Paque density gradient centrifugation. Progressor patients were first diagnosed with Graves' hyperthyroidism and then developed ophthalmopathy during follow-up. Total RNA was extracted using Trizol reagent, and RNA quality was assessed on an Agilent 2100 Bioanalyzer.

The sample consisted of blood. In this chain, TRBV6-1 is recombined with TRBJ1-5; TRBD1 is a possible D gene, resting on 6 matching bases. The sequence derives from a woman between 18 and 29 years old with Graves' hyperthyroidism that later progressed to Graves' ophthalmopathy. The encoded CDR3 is CASSEPGTSNQPQHF. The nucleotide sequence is TGTGCCAGCAGTGAACCCGGGACAAGCAATCAGCCCCAGCATTTT.